The rows below give T cell receptor beta chains drawn from one sample of a study of blood T cell repertoires in COVID-19. The repertoire was sequenced with immunoSEQ multiplex PCR; TCRdb's copy has only in-frame clones and lacks some. Among about 44,000 clones listed, about 92% were seen once. Sequenced: peripheral blood. The receptors were sampled from a human donor in a cohort sampled during active COVID-19. Each CDR3 is given with its conserved first and last residue. The D gene is left open where the match is weak. The size field is filled for only some rows; it gives once, few, many or a size class.

clone_size,d_call,v_call,j_call,cdr3_nt,cdr3_aa
once,TRBD2,TRBV30,TRBJ2-7,TGTGCCTGGAGTCGACTAGCGGGAGTGAGCGAGCAGTACTTC,CAWSRLAGVSEQYF
.,.,TRBV6-4,TRBJ1-6,TGTGCCAGCAGTGTGAGCAAAAATTCACCCCTCCACTTT,CASSVSKNSPLHF
.,.,TRBV19,TRBJ2-1,TGTGCCAGTAGTATGACGACACGGTGGGTTGGGAATGAGCAGTTCTTC,CASSMTTRWVGNEQFF
.,.,TRBV11-2,TRBJ1-6,TGTGCCAGCAGTCTAGGAATGGATTCACCCCTCCACTTT,CASSLGMDSPLHF
.,.,TRBV4-3,TRBJ2-7,TGCGCCAGCAGCCAGACAGGTCCAAGCTCCTACGAGCAGTACTTC,CASSQTGPSSYEQYF
.,.,TRBV18,TRBJ2-5,TGTGCCAGCTCACCAAGACAGCTGGAGACCCAGTACTTC,CASSPRQLETQYF
.,.,TRBV6-2/TRBV6-3,TRBJ2-7,TGTGCCAGCAGTTACGCGGCCAGGGCGGACGAGCAGTACTTC,CASSYAARADEQYF
.,.,TRBV6-6,TRBJ2-3,TGTGCCAGCAGTCCCGGCTGGAGGGATACGCAGTATTTT,CASSPGWRDTQYF
.,.,TRBV4-3,TRBJ1-5,TGCGCCAGCAGCCAAGGGTTTCGGCAGCCCCAGCATTTT,CASSQGFRQPQHF
.,TRBD1,TRBV4-2,TRBJ1-1,TGTGCCAGCAGCCAATCAGCCGGGACAGAATACACTGAAGCTTTCTTT,CASSQSAGTEYTEAFF
once,.,TRBV3-1/TRBV3-2,TRBJ2-5,TGTGCCAGCAGCCCCCCCCTGCACTCGCGGGAGACCCAGTACTTC,CASSPPLHSRETQYF
once,TRBD1,TRBV28,TRBJ1-5,TGTGCCAGCAGATCAGGGGGCGAGGGTCAGCCCCAGCATTTT,CASRSGGEGQPQHF
.,.,TRBV28,TRBJ1-4,TGTGCCAGCAGTCTCCCCGGCGCGAGGGCTAATGAAAAACTGTTTTTT,CASSLPGARANEKLFF
.,TRBD1,TRBV27,TRBJ1-5,TGTGCCAGCAGTTTACTACAGGGGGGAGGAGGTCAGCCCCAGCATTTT,CASSLLQGGGGQPQHF